The sequence of this T cell receptor (beta chain) was determined in a study of cytomegalovirus exposure and HLA in healthy donors. The PCR ran on 60 Vbeta and 13 Jbeta primers. Sequencing used immunoSEQ multiplex PCR; TCRdb keeps in-frame clones, though not all of them. The sample table sets out under 200,000 clones. The CDR3 runs 14 residues. Trimming removed 3 bases at V and 4 bases at J, with 9 bases between. The V gene's germline CDR1 is SEHNR and CDR2 FQNEAQ (reference sequence). This chain links TRBV7-9 with TRBJ2-2; D ambiguous. The receptor was derived from a young man in good health and CMV-seronegative. Sequencing was carried out using PBMCs. The CDR3 coding sequence is TGTGCCAGCAGCTTGGTCTGGGCCACCGGGGAGCTGTTTTTT. This gives the protein CASSLVWATGELFF.